The clone carrying this T cell receptor beta chain came up many times. What it recognizes is unknown. This record comes from a study of blood T cells in healthy people across ages. General study findings and limits: Because donor CMV status was unknown, expanded clonotype changes were possibly confounded.

The ends were cut back, 0 bases at V and 2 bases at J, with 10 bases in the middle. CDR3 length equals 16 residues. Per germline, CDR1 MNHNY and CDR2 SVGAGI (reference sequence). Next came a second PCR, run for roughly 6 to 11 cycles, which used a sample-barcoded 5' primer along with a J-beta primer mix. A 12-random-nucleotide template-switch adaptor tagged each cDNA molecule. TCRdb reanalysed the 5' RACE reads using MiXCR and keeps one entry per CDR3 protein. The table lists under 750,000 distinct CDR3 sequences, around 50% of them singletons. The clonotype was recovered from an elderly man in good health. The chain links TRBV6-6 to TRBJ1-4, with D perhaps matching TRBD1 (5 bases). The sequenced sample consisted of blood. CDR3 in amino acids: CASSYSSGPTNEKLFF. The CDR3, as DNA: TGTGCCAGCAGTTACTCCTCGGGGCCGACTAATGAAAAACTGTTTTTT.